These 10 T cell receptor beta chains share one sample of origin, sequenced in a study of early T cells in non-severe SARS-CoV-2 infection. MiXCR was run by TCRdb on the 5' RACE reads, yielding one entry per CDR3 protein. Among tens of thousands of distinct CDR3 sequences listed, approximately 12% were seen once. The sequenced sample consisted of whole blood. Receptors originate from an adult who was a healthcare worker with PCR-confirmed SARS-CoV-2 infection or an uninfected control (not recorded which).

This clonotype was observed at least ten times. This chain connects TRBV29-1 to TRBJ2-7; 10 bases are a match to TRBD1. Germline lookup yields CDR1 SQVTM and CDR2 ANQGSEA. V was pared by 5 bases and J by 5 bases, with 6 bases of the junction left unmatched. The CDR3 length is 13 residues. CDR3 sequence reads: CSVKGQGLHEQYF. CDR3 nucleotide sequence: TGCAGCGTTAAGGGACAGGGGCTACACGAGCAGTACTTC.

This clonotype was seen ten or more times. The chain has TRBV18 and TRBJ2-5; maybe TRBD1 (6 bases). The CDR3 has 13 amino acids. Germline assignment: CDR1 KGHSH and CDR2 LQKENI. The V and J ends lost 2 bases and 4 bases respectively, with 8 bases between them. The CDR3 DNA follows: TGTGCCAGCTCACCAGGGGGCGGAGAGACCCAGTACTTC. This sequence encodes CASSPGGGETQYF.

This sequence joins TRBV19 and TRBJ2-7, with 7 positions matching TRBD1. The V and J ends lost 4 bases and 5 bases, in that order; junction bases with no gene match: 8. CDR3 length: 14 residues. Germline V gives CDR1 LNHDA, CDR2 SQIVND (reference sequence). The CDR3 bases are TGTGCCAGTAGTAGGGGGACAGCCAACCACGAGCAGTACTTC. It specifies CASSRGTANHEQYF.

The CDR3 loop reads CASSGDRGPQETQYF. CDR3 in DNA: TGTGCCAGCAGCGGGGACAGGGGGCCTCAAGAGACCCAGTACTTC. The rearrangement joins TRBV2 to TRBJ2-5, with 12 bases matching TRBD1. The CDR3 consists of 15 residues. The V and J ends lost 6 bases and 2 bases, in that order; junction bases with no gene match: 4. Germline V lookup: CDR1 SNHLY, CDR2 FYNNEI.

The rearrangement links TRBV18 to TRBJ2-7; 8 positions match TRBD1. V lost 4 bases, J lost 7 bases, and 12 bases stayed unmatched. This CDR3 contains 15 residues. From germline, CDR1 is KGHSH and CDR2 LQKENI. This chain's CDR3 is CASSQGPQGAGEQYF. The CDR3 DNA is TGTGCCAGCTCACAAGGTCCGCAGGGGGCAGGGGAGCAGTACTTC.

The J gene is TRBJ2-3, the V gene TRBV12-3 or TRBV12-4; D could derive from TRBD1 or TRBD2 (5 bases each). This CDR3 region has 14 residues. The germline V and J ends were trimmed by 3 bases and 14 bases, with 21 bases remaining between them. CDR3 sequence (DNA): TGTGCCAGCAGTTTTTTCATCCGGGACCGGCAAAGGTATTTT. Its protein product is CASSFFIRDRQRYF.

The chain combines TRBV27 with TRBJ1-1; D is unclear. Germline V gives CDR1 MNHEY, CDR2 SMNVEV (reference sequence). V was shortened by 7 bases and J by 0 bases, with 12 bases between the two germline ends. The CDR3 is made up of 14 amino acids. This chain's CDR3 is CASISMGMNTEAFF. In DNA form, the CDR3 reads TGTGCCAGCATCAGTATGGGGATGAACACTGAAGCTTTCTTT.

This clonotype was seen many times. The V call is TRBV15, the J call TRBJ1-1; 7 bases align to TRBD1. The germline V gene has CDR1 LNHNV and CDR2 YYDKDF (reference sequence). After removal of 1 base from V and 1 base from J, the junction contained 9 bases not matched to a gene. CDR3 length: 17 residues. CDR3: CATSRGASRGQNTEAFF. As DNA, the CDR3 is TGTGCCACCAGCAGAGGAGCTTCGAGGGGGCAGAACACTGAAGCTTTCTTT.

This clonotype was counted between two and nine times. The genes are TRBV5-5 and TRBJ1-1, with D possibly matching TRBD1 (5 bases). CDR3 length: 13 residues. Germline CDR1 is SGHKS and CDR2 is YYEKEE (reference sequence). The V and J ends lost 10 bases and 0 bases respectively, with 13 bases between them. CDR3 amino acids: CAGGNAVNTEAFF. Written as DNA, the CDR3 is TGTGCCGGGGGTAATGCGGTGAACACTGAAGCTTTCTTT.

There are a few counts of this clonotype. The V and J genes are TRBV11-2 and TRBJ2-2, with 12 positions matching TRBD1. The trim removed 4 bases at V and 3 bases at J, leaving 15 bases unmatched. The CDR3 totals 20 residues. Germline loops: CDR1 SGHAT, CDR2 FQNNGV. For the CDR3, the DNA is TGTGCCAGCAGCTCCATACGTCGGGACAGGGGGCGACCGGACACCGGGGAGCTGTTTTTT. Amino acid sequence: CASSSIRRDRGRPDTGELFF.